Listed below are T cell receptor beta chains from one sample, sequenced in a study of cytomegalovirus exposure and HLA in healthy donors. The data were produced by immunoSEQ multiplex PCR, yet TCRdb's version contains in-frame clones alone and is incomplete. The sample has tens of thousands of clones, 90% to 95% seen once. Specimen: PBMCs. These receptors originate from a woman aged 30 to 39 in good health and CMV-seronegative. CDR3s include the opening cysteine and the closing phenylalanine or tryptophan. Each record gives: CDR3 length, V gene, clone size, D gene, J gene, CDR3 DNA, CDR3 protein. D genes are given only for firm matches. Not every row has a clone size; where given, it reads once, few, many or a size class.

CDR3 length: 14; V gene: TRBV4-1; clone size: .; D gene: TRBD1; J gene: TRBJ1-1; CDR3 DNA: TGCGCCAGCAGCCAGTCGACAGGGTCCACTGAAGCTTTCTTT; CDR3 protein: CASSQSTGSTEAFF
CDR3 length: 13; V gene: TRBV19; clone size: .; D gene: TRBD1; J gene: TRBJ1-2; CDR3 DNA: TGTGCCAGTGCGACAGGGGAGAACTATGGCTACACCTTC; CDR3 protein: CASATGENYGYTF
CDR3 length: 15; V gene: TRBV11-3; clone size: .; D gene: .; J gene: TRBJ2-1; CDR3 DNA: TGTGCCAGCAGCTCCAATTCGCAGGGTGGCAATGAGCAGTTCTTC; CDR3 protein: CASSSNSQGGNEQFF
CDR3 length: 15; V gene: TRBV5-4; clone size: .; D gene: TRBD2; J gene: TRBJ2-7; CDR3 DNA: TGTGCCAGCAGCGAACTAGCGGGAGGGCCGGGCGAGCAGTACTTC; CDR3 protein: CASSELAGGPGEQYF
CDR3 length: 17; V gene: TRBV18; clone size: .; D gene: TRBD1; J gene: TRBJ2-7; CDR3 DNA: TGTGCCAGCTCACCACCCTTGGACAGGCCCAATTTCTACGAGCAGTACTTC; CDR3 protein: CASSPPLDRPNFYEQYF
CDR3 length: 13; V gene: TRBV7-3; clone size: .; D gene: .; J gene: TRBJ2-1; CDR3 DNA: TGTGCCAGCAGCTTGGACTACTTCAATGAGCAGTTCTTC; CDR3 protein: CASSLDYFNEQFF
CDR3 length: 13; V gene: TRBV29-1; clone size: .; D gene: TRBD2; J gene: TRBJ2-1; CDR3 DNA: TGCAGCGTTGAAAGGACTAGCGTCAATGAGCAGTTCTTC; CDR3 protein: CSVERTSVNEQFF
CDR3 length: 15; V gene: TRBV2; clone size: .; D gene: TRBD1; J gene: TRBJ1-3; CDR3 DNA: TGTGCCAGCAGTCAGACAGGGGGGAGGGGAAACACCATATATTTT; CDR3 protein: CASSQTGGRGNTIYF
CDR3 length: 15; V gene: TRBV19; clone size: .; D gene: .; J gene: TRBJ2-5; CDR3 DNA: TGTGCCAGTAGTATAGATCGGACAGCGCAAGAGACCCAGTACTTC; CDR3 protein: CASSIDRTAQETQYF
CDR3 length: 14; V gene: TRBV4-3; clone size: .; D gene: .; J gene: TRBJ2-7; CDR3 DNA: TGCGCCAGCAGCCAAGGGCTTGCGGGCTACGAGCAGTACTTC; CDR3 protein: CASSQGLAGYEQYF
CDR3 length: 13; V gene: TRBV6-6; clone size: .; D gene: .; J gene: TRBJ2-7; CDR3 DNA: TGTGCCAGCAGCCCACAGGGATGGGGCGAGCAGTACTTC; CDR3 protein: CASSPQGWGEQYF
CDR3 length: 21; V gene: TRBV9; clone size: .; D gene: TRBD2; J gene: TRBJ2-3; CDR3 DNA: TGTGCCAGCAGCGTAAAAGCTCCCGTTCTAGCGGGAGGTTCGGACACAGATACGCAGTATTTT; CDR3 protein: CASSVKAPVLAGGSDTDTQYF
CDR3 length: 17; V gene: TRBV18; clone size: .; D gene: TRBD2; J gene: TRBJ2-5; CDR3 DNA: TGTGCCAGCTCCCGATCTTTACAGCGGGGGTTCCAAGAGACCCAGTACTTC; CDR3 protein: CASSRSLQRGFQETQYF
CDR3 length: 13; V gene: TRBV30; clone size: .; D gene: .; J gene: TRBJ2-5; CDR3 DNA: TGTGCCTGGAGTGTTTCGGGTTTGGAGACCCAGTACTTC; CDR3 protein: CAWSVSGLETQYF
CDR3 length: 15; V gene: TRBV15; clone size: .; D gene: .; J gene: TRBJ1-2; CDR3 DNA: TGTGCCACCAGCAGAGTTCCAGAAACCCCCTATGGCTACACCTTC; CDR3 protein: CATSRVPETPYGYTF
CDR3 length: 16; V gene: TRBV5-4; clone size: .; D gene: TRBD1; J gene: TRBJ2-7; CDR3 DNA: TGTGCCAGCAGCTTGCTATCCGGGACAGTACCCTACGAGCAGTACTTC; CDR3 protein: CASSLLSGTVPYEQYF
CDR3 length: 13; V gene: TRBV28; clone size: .; D gene: TRBD1; J gene: TRBJ2-7; CDR3 DNA: TGTGCCAGCAGTAGACAGGGCCCCTACGAGCAGTACTTC; CDR3 protein: CASSRQGPYEQYF
CDR3 length: 16; V gene: TRBV5-1; clone size: .; D gene: TRBD1; J gene: TRBJ2-6; CDR3 DNA: TGCGCCAGCAGCTCCCAAGGGGGCGCTGGGGCCAACGTCCTGACTTTC; CDR3 protein: CASSSQGGAGANVLTF
CDR3 length: 16; V gene: TRBV9; clone size: .; D gene: TRBD2; J gene: TRBJ2-1; CDR3 DNA: TGTGCCAGCAGCGTATCCGATAGCGGGAGGGCCAATGAGCAGTTCTTC; CDR3 protein: CASSVSDSGRANEQFF
CDR3 length: 14; V gene: TRBV11-2; clone size: .; D gene: .; J gene: TRBJ1-3; CDR3 DNA: TGTGCCAGCAGCTTAACCAGGGATGGAAACACCATATATTTT; CDR3 protein: CASSLTRDGNTIYF
CDR3 length: 15; V gene: TRBV11-2; clone size: .; D gene: .; J gene: TRBJ2-2; CDR3 DNA: TGTGCCAGCACCCCAATTACTCAGGGGACCGGGGAGCTGTTTTTT; CDR3 protein: CASTPITQGTGELFF
CDR3 length: 15; V gene: TRBV30; clone size: .; D gene: TRBD1; J gene: TRBJ2-1; CDR3 DNA: TGTGCCTACACAGGGGGATCGAGCTCCTACAATGAGCAGTTCTTC; CDR3 protein: CAYTGGSSSYNEQFF
CDR3 length: 15; V gene: TRBV6-1; clone size: .; D gene: .; J gene: TRBJ2-3; CDR3 DNA: TGTGCCAGCAGTGTTCTCGGGACTAGCACAGATACGCAGTATTTT; CDR3 protein: CASSVLGTSTDTQYF
CDR3 length: 14; V gene: TRBV19; clone size: .; D gene: .; J gene: TRBJ2-3; CDR3 DNA: TGTGCCAGTAGGGTAAGCGGTAGCACAGATACGCAGTATTTT; CDR3 protein: CASRVSGSTDTQYF
CDR3 length: 15; V gene: TRBV6-5; clone size: .; D gene: .; J gene: TRBJ1-5; CDR3 DNA: TGTGCCAGCAGGAAGGACAGTTCCAGCAATCAGCCCCAGCATTTT; CDR3 protein: CASRKDSSSNQPQHF
CDR3 length: 17; V gene: TRBV11-2; clone size: .; D gene: .; J gene: TRBJ2-1; CDR3 DNA: TGTGCCAGCAGTGACGGACTATGGGCTAGCGAAAACAATGAGCAGTTCTTC; CDR3 protein: CASSDGLWASENNEQFF
CDR3 length: 17; V gene: TRBV5-1; clone size: medium-sized; D gene: TRBD1; J gene: TRBJ1-1; CDR3 DNA: TGCGCCAGCAGCTCTCGGGACAGGGGGCCTAAAAACACTGAAGCTTTCTTT; CDR3 protein: CASSSRDRGPKNTEAFF
CDR3 length: 16; V gene: TRBV19; clone size: .; D gene: .; J gene: TRBJ2-4; CDR3 DNA: TGTGCCAGTAGTGTCACAACCCCCACCCAGAAAAACATTCAGTACTTC; CDR3 protein: CASSVTTPTQKNIQYF
CDR3 length: 15; V gene: TRBV9; clone size: .; D gene: TRBD1; J gene: TRBJ1-1; CDR3 DNA: TGTGCCAGCAGCCCAACCGGGACAGGGGTCACTGAAGCTTTCTTT; CDR3 protein: CASSPTGTGVTEAFF
CDR3 length: 20; V gene: TRBV28; clone size: few; D gene: TRBD2; J gene: TRBJ2-2; CDR3 DNA: TGTGCCAGCAGTTCCGGCCCCATTTTAGCGGGACGGGCGGGAACCGGGGAGCTGTTTTTT; CDR3 protein: CASSSGPILAGRAGTGELFF
CDR3 length: 11; V gene: TRBV20-1; clone size: .; D gene: TRBD2; J gene: TRBJ2-7; CDR3 DNA: TGCAGTGCCGGGAGGGGCTACGAGCAGTACTTC; CDR3 protein: CSAGRGYEQYF
CDR3 length: 14; V gene: TRBV27; clone size: .; D gene: TRBD2; J gene: TRBJ2-1; CDR3 DNA: TGTGCCAGCAGTTCAGCGGGAGTGGCTGGGGAGCAGTTCTTC; CDR3 protein: CASSSAGVAGEQFF
CDR3 length: 16; V gene: TRBV21-1; clone size: once; D gene: .; J gene: TRBJ2-3; CDR3 DNA: TGTGCCAGCAGCTATACAGGGGCCGTATGCACAGATACGCAGTATTTT; CDR3 protein: CASSYTGAVCTDTQYF
CDR3 length: 14; V gene: TRBV6-5; clone size: .; D gene: .; J gene: TRBJ1-1; CDR3 DNA: TGTGCCAGCAGTTCGGCGTCGGCAGGCACTGAAGCTTTCTTT; CDR3 protein: CASSSASAGTEAFF
CDR3 length: 14; V gene: TRBV10-3; clone size: .; D gene: TRBD2; J gene: TRBJ2-1; CDR3 DNA: TGTGCCATCAGTGAGGCACGGGGGGGGAATGAGCAGTTCTTC; CDR3 protein: CAISEARGGNEQFF
CDR3 length: 16; V gene: TRBV28; clone size: .; D gene: TRBD2; J gene: TRBJ2-7; CDR3 DNA: TGTGCCAGCAGTACCCGACTAGCGGGAGTGGCCTACGAGCAGTACTTC; CDR3 protein: CASSTRLAGVAYEQYF
CDR3 length: 16; V gene: TRBV27; clone size: .; D gene: TRBD1; J gene: TRBJ2-3; CDR3 DNA: TGTGCCAGCAGCAGGGGCCAGGGGGCGGTAACAGATACGCAGTATTTT; CDR3 protein: CASSRGQGAVTDTQYF
CDR3 length: 14; V gene: TRBV2; clone size: .; D gene: .; J gene: TRBJ2-5; CDR3 DNA: TGTGCCAGCAGTGAGGGGACCCTCGGGGGGACCCAGTACTTC; CDR3 protein: CASSEGTLGGTQYF
CDR3 length: 14; V gene: TRBV6-5; clone size: .; D gene: .; J gene: TRBJ2-3; CDR3 DNA: TGTGCCAGCAGTGCCCCGGGATCCACAGATACGCAGTATTTT; CDR3 protein: CASSAPGSTDTQYF
CDR3 length: 16; V gene: TRBV19; clone size: .; D gene: .; J gene: TRBJ1-4; CDR3 DNA: TGTGCCAGTAGTCAGGGGCTTGAGGCTTTGCATGAAAAACTGTTTTTT; CDR3 protein: CASSQGLEALHEKLFF
CDR3 length: 16; V gene: TRBV2; clone size: .; D gene: TRBD1; J gene: TRBJ1-1; CDR3 DNA: TGTGCCGCCTGTCCCGAGGACAGGGGGCGAATCACTGAAGCTTTCTTT; CDR3 protein: CAACPEDRGRITEAFF
CDR3 length: 14; V gene: TRBV27; clone size: .; D gene: .; J gene: TRBJ2-7; CDR3 DNA: TGTGCCAGCAGCCGCGGACAGACCTCCTACGAGCAGTACTTC; CDR3 protein: CASSRGQTSYEQYF
CDR3 length: 18; V gene: TRBV4-1; clone size: .; D gene: .; J gene: TRBJ1-3; CDR3 DNA: TGCGCCAGCAGCCAAGACCTCCCACTTTCGCTCTCTGGAAACACCATATATTTT; CDR3 protein: CASSQDLPLSLSGNTIYF
CDR3 length: 14; V gene: TRBV9; clone size: .; D gene: TRBD1; J gene: TRBJ1-2; CDR3 DNA: TGTGCCAGCAGCCTACGGGGGACAGGCTATGGCTACACCTTC; CDR3 protein: CASSLRGTGYGYTF
CDR3 length: 16; V gene: TRBV28; clone size: .; D gene: TRBD1; J gene: TRBJ2-7; CDR3 DNA: TGTGCCAGCAGTTCTAACAGGGGCTTGTTCGCTGACGAGCAGTACTTC; CDR3 protein: CASSSNRGLFADEQYF
CDR3 length: 14; V gene: TRBV18; clone size: once; D gene: .; J gene: TRBJ2-7; CDR3 DNA: TGTGCCAGCGCGGGGGCAGGGAACTCCTACGAGCAGTACTTC; CDR3 protein: CASAGAGNSYEQYF
CDR3 length: 14; V gene: TRBV18; clone size: .; D gene: .; J gene: TRBJ1-3; CDR3 DNA: TGTGCCAGCTCACCACCTAGCACCCGGGACACCATATATTTT; CDR3 protein: CASSPPSTRDTIYF
CDR3 length: 16; V gene: TRBV28; clone size: .; D gene: TRBD2; J gene: TRBJ2-1; CDR3 DNA: TGTGCCAGCAGCCTGCTTGGACTAGCGGGATTGAAGGAGCAGTTCTTC; CDR3 protein: CASSLLGLAGLKEQFF
CDR3 length: 15; V gene: TRBV7-7; clone size: .; D gene: .; J gene: TRBJ2-5; CDR3 DNA: TGTGCCAGCAGCTTAAACCCAACAGGCCAAGAGACCCAGTACTTC; CDR3 protein: CASSLNPTGQETQYF
CDR3 length: 15; V gene: TRBV5-1; clone size: .; D gene: TRBD2; J gene: TRBJ2-1; CDR3 DNA: TGCGCCAGCAGCCCAACCCAGGGACCCGGGAGGGAGCAGTTCTTC; CDR3 protein: CASSPTQGPGREQFF
CDR3 length: 12; V gene: TRBV30; clone size: .; D gene: .; J gene: TRBJ2-7; CDR3 DNA: TGTGCCTGGAGTGTGCAGGGGCACGAGCAGTACTTC; CDR3 protein: CAWSVQGHEQYF
CDR3 length: 13; V gene: TRBV6-5; clone size: .; D gene: TRBD1; J gene: TRBJ2-7; CDR3 DNA: TGTGCCAGCAGCTGGACAGGGACCTACGAGCAGTACTTC; CDR3 protein: CASSWTGTYEQYF
CDR3 length: 14; V gene: TRBV14; clone size: .; D gene: .; J gene: TRBJ1-3; CDR3 DNA: TGTGCCAGCAGCGCTGCCGGCTCTGGAAACACCATATATTTT; CDR3 protein: CASSAAGSGNTIYF
CDR3 length: 13; V gene: TRBV7-6; clone size: .; D gene: TRBD1; J gene: TRBJ2-1; CDR3 DNA: TGTGCCAGCAGAACCGGGACAGCGAATGAGCAGTTCTTC; CDR3 protein: CASRTGTANEQFF
CDR3 length: 14; V gene: TRBV19; clone size: .; D gene: .; J gene: TRBJ2-7; CDR3 DNA: TGTGCCAGTAGTATAACACAGGGCGGTTACGAGCAGTACTTC; CDR3 protein: CASSITQGGYEQYF
CDR3 length: 13; V gene: TRBV28; clone size: .; D gene: .; J gene: TRBJ2-3; CDR3 DNA: TGTGCCAGCAGTTTACCAGGAACAGATACGCAGTATTTT; CDR3 protein: CASSLPGTDTQYF